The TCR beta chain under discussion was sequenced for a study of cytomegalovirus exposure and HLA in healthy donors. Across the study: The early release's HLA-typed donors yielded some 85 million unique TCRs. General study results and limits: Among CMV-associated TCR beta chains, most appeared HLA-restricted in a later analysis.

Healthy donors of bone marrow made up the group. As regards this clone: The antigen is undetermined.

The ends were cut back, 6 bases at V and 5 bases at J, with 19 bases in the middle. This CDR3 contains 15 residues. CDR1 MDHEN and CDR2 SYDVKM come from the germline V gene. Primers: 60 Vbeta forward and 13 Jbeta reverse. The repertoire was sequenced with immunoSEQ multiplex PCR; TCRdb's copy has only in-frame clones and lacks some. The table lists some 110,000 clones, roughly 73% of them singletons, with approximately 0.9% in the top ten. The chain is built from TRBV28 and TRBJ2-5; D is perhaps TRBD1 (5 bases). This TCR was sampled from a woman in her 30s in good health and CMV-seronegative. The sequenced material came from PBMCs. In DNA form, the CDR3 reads TGTGCCAGCAGCCCTCAAGGGGTTTCCGGGGAGACCCAGTACTTC. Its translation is CASSPQGVSGETQYF.